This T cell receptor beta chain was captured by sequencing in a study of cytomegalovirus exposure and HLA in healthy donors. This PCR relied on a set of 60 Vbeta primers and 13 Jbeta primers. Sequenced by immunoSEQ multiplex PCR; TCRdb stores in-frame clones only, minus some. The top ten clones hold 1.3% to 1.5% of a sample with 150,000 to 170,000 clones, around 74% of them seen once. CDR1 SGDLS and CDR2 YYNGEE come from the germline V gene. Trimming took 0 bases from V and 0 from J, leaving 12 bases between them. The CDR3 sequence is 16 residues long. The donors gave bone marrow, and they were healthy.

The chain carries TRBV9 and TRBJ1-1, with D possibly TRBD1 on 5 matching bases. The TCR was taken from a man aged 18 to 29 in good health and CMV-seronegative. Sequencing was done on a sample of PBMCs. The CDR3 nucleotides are TGTGCCAGCAGCGTAGGAGCTGGGGGGTTGAACACTGAAGCTTTCTTT. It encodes CASSVGAGGLNTEAFF.